These 29 T cell receptor beta chains share one sample of origin, sequenced in a study of shared clonotypes between healthy human individuals. Assay: immunoSEQ multiplex PCR; the TCRdb copy retains only in-frame clones and omits some. This table holds over a million clones, approximately 80% found once. Sequenced input: memory CD4+ T cells from PBMCs. Subset of the sample: CD45RA-negative fraction. The receptors derive from a man younger than 35 in good health. Some clones in this sample may be carry-over from other donors' samples.

The V call is TRBV9, the J call TRBJ1-1; D is unclear. CDR3 length: 12 amino acids. Germline V lookup: CDR1 SGDLS, CDR2 YYNGEE. V was trimmed by 0 bases and J by 5 bases, leaving 5 bases between them. The CDR3 DNA reads TGTGCCAGCAGCGTAGACGAGACTGAAGCTTTCTTT. This translates into CASSVDETEAFF. Together with reference TRBV9 and TRBJ1-1, the CDR3 gives the full variable domain: DSGVTQTPKHLITATGQRVTLRCSPRSGDLSVYWYQQSLDQGLQFLIQYYNGEERAKGNILERFSAQQFPDLHSELNLSSLELGDSALYFCASSVDETEAFFGQGTRLTVV.

This rearrangement joins TRBV9 to TRBJ2-3, with D tentatively TRBD1 (5 bases). V was clipped by 3 bases and J by 0 bases, with 8 bases between them. Per the germline V gene, CDR1 is SGDLS and CDR2 is YYNGEE. The CDR3 loop spans 14 amino acids. CDR3 loop: CASSARTSTDTQYF. In DNA form, the CDR3 reads TGTGCCAGCAGCGCTAGGACAAGCACAGATACGCAGTATTTT.

V is TRBV27 and J is TRBJ2-7; 10 nucleotides line up with TRBD2. Germline assignment: CDR1 MNHEY and CDR2 SMNVEV (reference sequence). The V and J ends lost 1 base and 4 bases, in that order; junction bases with no gene match: 16. CDR3 length: 19 amino acids. In nucleotides, the CDR3 is TGTGCCAGCAGTTTATTTGGGCTAGCGGGAGTTTTGGGCAGGTACGAGCAGTACTTC. It is translated as CASSLFGLAGVLGRYEQYF.

On this clone: Other DNA sequences in the sample encode the same CDR3. The CDR3 spells CASSLGPSGNTIYF. The CDR3 DNA reads TGTGCCAGCAGCTTAGGGCCCTCTGGAAACACCATATATTTT. The chain recombines TRBV7-2 with TRBJ1-3; D not certain. V shed 1 base and J shed 0 bases, with 4 bases lying between them. The CDR3 runs to 14 residues. CDR1 is SGHTA and CDR2 is FQGNSA in the germline V gene.

This rearrangement joins TRBV6-1 to TRBJ2-5; D is unclear. Trimming removed 4 bases at V and 0 bases at J, with 9 bases between. CDR1 is MNHNS, CDR2 SASEGT, per germline. The CDR3 extends over 14 amino acids. The CDR3 loop reads CASSGLRYQETQYF. CDR3 sequence (DNA): TGTGCCAGCAGTGGGCTGAGGTACCAAGAGACCCAGTACTTC.

The chain uses TRBV5-1 and TRBJ2-2; D is perhaps TRBD1 (6 bases). The CDR3 loop spans 16 amino acids. The germline CDR1 and CDR2 sequences are SGHRS and YFSETQ. With 4 bases removed from V and 0 bases from J, the gap between germline ends came to 13 bases. The CDR3 sequence is CASSVSSGANTGELFF. CDR3 bases: TGCGCCAGCAGCGTGAGTTCAGGGGCGAACACCGGGGAGCTGTTTTTT.

A single count supports this clone. The rearrangement links TRBV7-6 to TRBJ2-2, with D uncertain. The V end lost 5 bases, the J end lost 2 bases, and 12 bases lay between the germline ends. This CDR3 contains 15 residues. Germline lookup yields CDR1 SGHVS and CDR2 FNYEAQ. CDR3 nucleotides: TGTGCCAGCAGCCCTTACAGACCTAACACCGGGGAGCTGTTTTTT. It is translated as CASSPYRPNTGELFF.

A single count supports this clone. The V call is TRBV12-5, the J call TRBJ2-1; 14 bases agree with TRBD2. Trimming at V came to 6 bases and at J to 0 bases, leaving 10 bases not matched to a gene. This CDR3 is built from 19 residues. Per the germline V gene, CDR1 is LGHNT and CDR2 is FRNRAP. This CDR3 is CASGAGTSGSEASYNEQFF. CDR3 bases: TGTGCTAGTGGAGCCGGGACTAGCGGGAGTGAGGCCTCCTACAATGAGCAGTTCTTC.

As regards this clone: At the DNA level, this CDR3 is encoded by other sequences in the same sample as well. V gene TRBV28 combines with J gene TRBJ1-5; weak D call: TRBD1 (5 bases). The CDR3 covers 14 residues. V lost 4 bases, J lost 2 bases, and 9 bases lay in between. Germline V gene data show CDR1 as MDHEN and CDR2 as SYDVKM. The CDR3 region is CASSSTGGNQPQHF. CDR3 nucleotide sequence: TGTGCCAGCAGTTCTACAGGTGGCAATCAGCCCCAGCATTTT.

The rearrangement joins TRBV29-1 to TRBJ1-1; a weak D match, TRBD1 (6 bases). V shed 6 bases and J shed 4 bases, with 15 bases lying between them. The CDR3 covers 13 residues. Germline CDR1 and CDR2: SQVTM and ANQGSEA. The DNA for the CDR3 is TGCAGCGTAGCTACAGGGAGTACCACTGAAGCTTTCTTT. This translates into CSVATGSTTEAFF.

V is TRBV11-1 and J is TRBJ2-2; perhaps D is TRBD1 or TRBD2 (5 bases each). Germline V CDR1 and CDR2: SGHAT, FQDESV (reference sequence). V was shortened by 5 bases and J by 5 bases, with 18 bases between the two germline ends. The CDR3 covers 16 residues. The CDR3 nucleotides are TGTGCCAGCAGCCAACGGGATCCCCCAGGGACCGGGGAGCTGTTTTTT. This translates into CASSQRDPPGTGELFF.

This CDR3 is CASSERLRGETQYF. The DNA for the CDR3 is TGTGCCAGCAGTGAGAGGCTCCGAGGGGAGACCCAGTACTTC. The V and J genes are TRBV6-5 and TRBJ2-5; perhaps TRBD2 as D (5 bases). The germline V gene has CDR1 MNHEY and CDR2 SVGAGI. V lost 5 bases, J lost 5 bases, and 15 bases lay in between. The CDR3 length is 14 residues.

This rearrangement joins TRBV2 to TRBJ2-7, with 10 bases aligning to TRBD1. Germline assignment: CDR1 SNHLY and CDR2 FYNNEI. Germline trimming cut 8 bases from V and 5 bases from J; bases unmatched to any gene: 6. This CDR3 is built from 13 residues. CDR3 region: CASSGQGVNEQYF. CDR3 DNA: TGTGCCAGCTCCGGACAGGGGGTGAACGAGCAGTACTTC.

This chain links TRBV7-9 with TRBJ2-5; no definite D call. Deletions cut 4 bases from V and 3 bases from J, with 6 bases between. CDR3 length equals 12 residues. Germline V gives CDR1 SEHNR, CDR2 FQNEAQ (reference sequence). The CDR3 sequence is CASSWQEETQYF. The DNA of the CDR3 is TGTGCCAGCAGCTGGCAGGAAGAGACCCAGTACTTC.

This clone showed up just once. The same CDR3 can be traced to other DNA sequences in this sample. This chain joins TRBV28 and TRBJ2-7, with 8 bases aligning to TRBD2. The CDR3 extends over 12 amino acids. Germline V CDR1 and CDR2: MDHEN, SYDVKM. V shed 5 bases, J shed 4 bases, and the junction held 1 base outside the gene matches. The CDR3 protein is CASSRGGYEQYF. DNA of the CDR3: TGTGCCAGCAGTCGGGGGGGTTACGAGCAGTACTTC.

This clone was observed a handful of times. This specimen includes other DNA sequences encoding the same CDR3. V usage is TRBV5-1 and J usage is TRBJ1-1; D unclear. The germline gives CDR1 SGHRS, CDR2 YFSETQ. V was trimmed by 1 base and J by 1 base, leaving 5 bases between them. The CDR3 extends over 13 amino acids. The DNA for the CDR3 is TGCGCCAGCAGCTTGTCGGCGAACACTGAAGCTTTCTTT. This encodes CASSLSANTEAFF.

The gene calls are TRBV7-9 and TRBJ1-2; no firm D call. The CDR3 runs 17 residues. Per the germline V gene, CDR1 is SEHNR and CDR2 is FQNEAQ (reference sequence). Trimming cost V 2 bases and J 5 bases, with 21 bases left between them. CDR3 in amino acids: CASSLRPSEGGRYGYTF. In nucleotides, the CDR3 is TGTGCCAGCAGCTTACGGCCCAGCGAAGGAGGCCGGTATGGCTACACCTTC.

Here the CDR3 reads CASSLFGAGTRTDTQYF. DNA of the CDR3: TGTGCCAGCAGCTTATTCGGTGCCGGGACCCGCACAGATACGCAGTATTTT. V gene TRBV7-8 combines with J gene TRBJ2-3; D is perhaps TRBD1 or TRBD2 (5 bases each). CDR3 length: 17 residues. The V end was cut by 2 bases, the J end by 1 base, with 16 bases between. CDR1 is SGHVS, CDR2 FQNEAQ, per germline.

DNA for the CDR3: TGTGCCAGCAGACCCGTACAGGGGGCCGGCCCCGAAGCTTTCTTT. Residues: CASRPVQGAGPEAFF. V usage is TRBV6-1 and J usage is TRBJ1-1; 9 positions match TRBD1. J was trimmed by 8 bases and V by 6 bases; bases with no gene match: 13. From germline, CDR1 is MNHNS and CDR2 SASEGT. The CDR3 has 15 amino acids.

The V call is TRBV19, the J call TRBJ1-5; D not certain. Germline loops: CDR1 LNHDA, CDR2 SQIVND (reference sequence). The V and J ends lost 5 bases and 5 bases respectively, with 13 bases between them. CDR3 length: 14 amino acids. The CDR3 nucleotides read TGTGCCAGTAGTTCTCCAACGTTCTATCAGCCCCAGCATTTT. This encodes CASSSPTFYQPQHF.

This clone was seen a handful of times. The chain joins TRBV27 to TRBJ1-2; 10 bases match TRBD1. With 5 bases clipped from V and 7 bases from J, the junction kept 10 bases outside the gene matches. CDR1 and CDR2 (germline): MNHEY, SMNVEV (reference sequence). The CDR3 runs 15 residues. The CDR3 spells CASSPLGRDRGGYTF. As DNA, the CDR3 is TGTGCCAGCAGTCCCCTTGGGAGGGACAGGGGTGGCTACACCTTC.

Remarks on this clone: A much larger clone lies a single base off, so this may be a read error. The chain joins TRBV2 to TRBJ2-7; the D is unclear. Deletions cut 5 bases from V and 2 bases from J, with 4 bases between. This CDR3 region has 11 residues. In germline, CDR1 is SNHLY, CDR2 FYNNEI. This CDR3 is CASSSAYEQYF. DNA for the CDR3: TGTGCCAGCAGTTCCGCCTACGAGCAGTACTTC.

The CDR3 loop reads CASSLERGYEQYF. The CDR3 bases are TGCGCCAGCAGCTTGGAACGGGGCTACGAGCAGTACTTC. The chain combines TRBV5-1 with TRBJ2-7; tentative D call: TRBD2 (5 bases). CDR1 and CDR2 (germline): SGHRS, YFSETQ. V was shortened by 0 bases and J by 3 bases, with 7 bases between the two germline ends. CDR3 length: 13 residues.

The chain uses TRBV9 and TRBJ2-5; the match to TRBD2 covers 10 bases. V gave up 0 bases and J gave up 4 bases; unmatched junction bases: 6. CDR3 length: 16 amino acids. The germline V gene has CDR1 SGDLS and CDR2 YYNGEE. The CDR3 region is CASSVEASGSLETQYF. CDR3 nucleotides: TGTGCCAGCAGCGTAGAAGCTAGCGGGAGCTTAGAGACCCAGTACTTC.

The chain recombines TRBV6-1 with TRBJ1-2; D is undetermined. The CDR3 length is 16 residues. V lost 4 bases to trimming and J lost 8 bases, with 23 bases between them. From germline, CDR1 is MNHNS and CDR2 SASEGT. Here the CDR3 DNA reads TGTGCCAGCAGTGTGGGAAGGGTAACAATCGGGCAGGGCTACACCTTC. This translates into CASSVGRVTIGQGYTF.

The chain recombines TRBV2 with TRBJ1-5; D remains unclear. The CDR3 covers 12 residues. Trimming removed 6 bases at V and 6 bases at J, with 9 bases between. CDR1 is SNHLY, CDR2 FYNNEI, per germline. CDR3 nucleotide sequence: TGTGCCAGCAGAGAGATTGGTCAGCCCCAGCATTTT. Translation gives CASREIGQPQHF.

The chain carries TRBV6-5 and TRBJ1-1, with D possibly being TRBD1 (6 bases). CDR1 MNHEY and CDR2 SVGAGI come from the germline V gene. V dropped 6 bases and J dropped 8 bases, with 19 bases sitting between them. This CDR3 is built from 14 residues. CDR3 protein: CASSRGGGGGEAFF. CDR3 nucleotides: TGTGCCAGCAGCCGCGGGGGCGGGGGAGGGGAAGCTTTCTTT.

The chain uses TRBV5-5 and TRBJ2-7; weak D call: TRBD2 (5 bases). The CDR3 consists of 15 residues. Germline lookup yields CDR1 SGHKS and CDR2 YYEKEE (reference sequence). Trimming left V 4 bases short and J 7 bases short, with 21 bases between. CDR3 sequence (DNA): TGTGCCAGCAGCCCTCTAGATTCGGGCGGGTGGGAGCAGTACTTC. Encoded protein: CASSPLDSGGWEQYF.

The chain links TRBV5-1 to TRBJ2-1; 7 nucleotides match TRBD2. This CDR3 is built from 14 residues. Germline lookup yields CDR1 SGHRS and CDR2 YFSETQ. After removal of 0 bases from V and 4 bases from J, the junction contained 1 base not matched to a gene. The CDR3 DNA reads as TGCGCCAGCAGCTTGGTGGGACTATACAATGAGCAGTTCTTC. Amino acid sequence: CASSLVGLYNEQFF.